One TCR beta chain is described in this entry. The length of the CDR3 is 17 residues. The trim removed 4 bases at V and 5 bases at J, leaving 13 bases unmatched. CDR1 is MGHRA and CDR2 is YSYEKL in the germline V gene. This specimen belongs to a study of blood T cell repertoires in COVID-19. Profiled with immunoSEQ multiplex PCR; TCRdb holds only in-frame clones, not every one. The sample carries 390,000 or so clones, approximately 90% recorded once. The J gene is TRBJ1-4, the V gene TRBV4-1; 7 bases are a match to TRBD1. The sample consisted of PBMCs or T cells enriched from blood (not recorded which). The TCR originated in a woman aged 45 to 65 who had recovered from COVID-19. The CDR3 loop is CASSRDVIQGNNEKLFF. The CDR3 bases are TGCGCCAGCAGCCGAGATGTCATACAGGGGAACAATGAAAAACTGTTTTTT.